This T cell receptor (beta chain) was captured by sequencing in a study of T cells in Graves' hyperthyroidism and ophthalmopathy. Study-wide background: Prior to any treatment, at the point of initial diagnosis, peripheral blood was collected.

Blood from later-ophthalmopathy patients was taken at first hyperthyroidism diagnosis. Amplification targeted TCR beta CDR3 regions from RNA transcripts. Using the HTBI primer set, a first-round RT-PCR was run on the TCR CDR3. From the multiplex PCR reads, TCRdb called clonotypes with MiXCR, one entry per CDR3 protein. The sample yields 380,000 or so distinct CDR3 sequences, approximately 15% seen once. This clonotype was found once. This CDR3 region has 15 residues. Trimming cost V 3 bases and J 2 bases; bases outside gene matches: 5. In germline, CDR1 is SEHNR, CDR2 FQNEAQ (reference sequence). This sequence was found in a man under 40 with Graves' hyperthyroidism that later progressed to Graves' ophthalmopathy. The sample comprised blood. This chain connects TRBV7-9 to TRBJ2-3; TRBD2 matches at 7 bases. The CDR3 region is CASSFEGGATDTQYF. The CDR3 DNA follows: TGTGCCAGCAGCTTTGAGGGAGGGGCCACAGATACGCAGTATTTT.